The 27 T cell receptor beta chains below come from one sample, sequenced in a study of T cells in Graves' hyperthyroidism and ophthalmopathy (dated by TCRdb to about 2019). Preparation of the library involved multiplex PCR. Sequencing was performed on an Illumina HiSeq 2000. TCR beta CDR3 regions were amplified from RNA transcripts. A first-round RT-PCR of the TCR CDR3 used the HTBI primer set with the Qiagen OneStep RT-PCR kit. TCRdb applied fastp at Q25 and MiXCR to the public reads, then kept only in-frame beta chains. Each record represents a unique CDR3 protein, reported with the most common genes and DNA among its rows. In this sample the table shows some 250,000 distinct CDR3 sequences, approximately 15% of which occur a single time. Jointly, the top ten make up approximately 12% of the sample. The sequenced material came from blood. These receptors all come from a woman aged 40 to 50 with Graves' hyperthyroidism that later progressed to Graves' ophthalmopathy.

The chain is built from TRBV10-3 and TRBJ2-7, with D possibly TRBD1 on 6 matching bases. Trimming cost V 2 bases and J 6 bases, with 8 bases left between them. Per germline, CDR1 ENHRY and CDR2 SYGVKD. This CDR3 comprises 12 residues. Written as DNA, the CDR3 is TGTGCCATCAGTGAGGGACAGATCGAGCAGTACTTC. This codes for CAISEGQIEQYF.

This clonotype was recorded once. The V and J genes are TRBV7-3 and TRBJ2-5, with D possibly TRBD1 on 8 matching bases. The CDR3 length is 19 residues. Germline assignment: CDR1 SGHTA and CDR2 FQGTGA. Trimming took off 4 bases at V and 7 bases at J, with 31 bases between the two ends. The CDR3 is CASSSWTGSTTGGLRTQYF. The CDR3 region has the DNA TGTGCCAGCAGCTCTTGGACAGGGTCCACCACCGGGGGGTTAAGGACCCAGTACTTC.

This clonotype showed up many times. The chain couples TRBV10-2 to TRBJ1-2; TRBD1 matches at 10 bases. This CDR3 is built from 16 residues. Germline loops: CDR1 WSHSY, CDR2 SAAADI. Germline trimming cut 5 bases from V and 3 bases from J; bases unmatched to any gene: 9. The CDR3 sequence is CASSLSGQGRDYGYTF. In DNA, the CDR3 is TGCGCCAGCAGTCTCTCGGGACAGGGGAGGGACTATGGCTACACCTTC.

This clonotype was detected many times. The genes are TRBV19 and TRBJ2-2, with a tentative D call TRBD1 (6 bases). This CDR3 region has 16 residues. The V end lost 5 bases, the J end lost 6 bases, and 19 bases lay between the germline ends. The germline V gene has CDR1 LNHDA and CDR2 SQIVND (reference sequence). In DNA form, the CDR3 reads TGTGCCAGTAGTTCTAGGGGGAGTATCGTGGCCGGGGAGCTGTTTTTT. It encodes CASSSRGSIVAGELFF.

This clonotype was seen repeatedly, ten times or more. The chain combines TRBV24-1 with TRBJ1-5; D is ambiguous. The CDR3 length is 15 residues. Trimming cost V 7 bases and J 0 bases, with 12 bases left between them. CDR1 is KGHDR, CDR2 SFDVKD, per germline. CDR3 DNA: TGTGCCACCAGCCAAGGGAGTTATAGCAATCAGCCCCAGCATTTT. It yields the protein CATSQGSYSNQPQHF.

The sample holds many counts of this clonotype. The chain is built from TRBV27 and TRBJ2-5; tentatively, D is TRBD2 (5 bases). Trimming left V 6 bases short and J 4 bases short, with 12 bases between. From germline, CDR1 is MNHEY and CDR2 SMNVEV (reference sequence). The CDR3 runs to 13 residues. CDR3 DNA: TGTGCCAGCAGAAGAGGGAGTGGAGAGACCCAGTACTTC. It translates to CASRRGSGETQYF.

The DNA of the CDR3 is TGCGCCAGCAGCCAAGGGGCTAGCGGACATTACGAGCAGTACTTC. Its protein product is CASSQGASGHYEQYF. J is TRBJ2-7 and V is TRBV4-1, with 7 bases fitting TRBD2. The length of the CDR3 is 15 residues. The trim removed 1 base at V and 4 bases at J, leaving 7 bases unmatched. Looked up from germline, CDR1 is MGHRA and CDR2 is YSYEKL.

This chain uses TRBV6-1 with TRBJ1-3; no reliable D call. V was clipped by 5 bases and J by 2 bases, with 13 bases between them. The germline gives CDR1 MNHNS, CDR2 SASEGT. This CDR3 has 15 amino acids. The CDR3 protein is CASSRAGSAGNTIYF. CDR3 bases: TGTGCCAGCAGTCGGGCCGGGAGCGCTGGAAACACCATATATTTT.

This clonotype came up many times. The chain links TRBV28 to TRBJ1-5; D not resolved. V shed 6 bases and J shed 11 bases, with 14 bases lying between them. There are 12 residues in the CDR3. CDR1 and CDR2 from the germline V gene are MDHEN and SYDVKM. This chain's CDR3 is CASRQTGRTQHF. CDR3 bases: TGTGCCAGCAGACAAACCGGGAGGACCCAGCATTTT.

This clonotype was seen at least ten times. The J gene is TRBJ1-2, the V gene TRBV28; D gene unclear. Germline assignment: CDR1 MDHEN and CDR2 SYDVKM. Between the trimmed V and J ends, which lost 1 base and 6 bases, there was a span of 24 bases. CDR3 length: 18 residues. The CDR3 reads CASSLLNPLWREYHGYTF. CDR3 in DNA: TGTGCCAGCAGTTTATTAAACCCCCTCTGGAGGGAATATCATGGCTACACCTTC.

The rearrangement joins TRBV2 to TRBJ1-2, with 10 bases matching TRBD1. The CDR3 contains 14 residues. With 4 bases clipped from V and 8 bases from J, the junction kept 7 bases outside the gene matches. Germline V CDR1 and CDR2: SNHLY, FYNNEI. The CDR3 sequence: CASSARQGAQGYTF. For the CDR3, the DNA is TGTGCCAGCAGTGCCCGACAGGGGGCGCAGGGCTACACCTTC.

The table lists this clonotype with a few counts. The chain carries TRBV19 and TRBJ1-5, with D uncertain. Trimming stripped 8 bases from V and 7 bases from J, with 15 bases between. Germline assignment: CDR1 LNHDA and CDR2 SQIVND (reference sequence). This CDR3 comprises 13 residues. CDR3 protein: CASSGKGIQPQHF. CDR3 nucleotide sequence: TGTGCCAGTTCTGGCAAAGGAATACAGCCCCAGCATTTT.

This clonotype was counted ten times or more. CDR3 loop: CASSQDSVSEAFF. The CDR3 nucleotides are TGCGCCAGCAGCCAAGATTCGGTGAGTGAAGCTTTCTTT. The rearrangement uses TRBV4-1 and TRBJ1-1; D is ambiguous. Trimming pared 0 bases from V and 7 bases from J, leaving 9 bases between. CDR1 is MGHRA and CDR2 is YSYEKL in the germline V gene. CDR3 length equals 13 residues.

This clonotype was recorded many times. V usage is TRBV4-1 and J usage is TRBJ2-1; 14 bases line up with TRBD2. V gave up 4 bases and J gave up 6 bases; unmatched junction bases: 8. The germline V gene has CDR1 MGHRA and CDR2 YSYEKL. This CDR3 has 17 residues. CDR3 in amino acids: CASSPRGLAGDRNEQFF. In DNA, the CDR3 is TGCGCCAGCAGCCCCCGGGGACTAGCGGGAGACCGCAATGAGCAGTTCTTC.

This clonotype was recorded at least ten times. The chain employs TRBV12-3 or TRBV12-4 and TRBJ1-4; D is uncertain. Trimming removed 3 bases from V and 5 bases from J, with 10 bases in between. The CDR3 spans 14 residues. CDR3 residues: CASSLPSLNEKLFF. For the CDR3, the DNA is TGTGCCAGCAGTTTGCCCAGTTTAAATGAAAAACTGTTTTTT.

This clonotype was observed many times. The CDR3 sequence is CASSPDGATEAFF. CDR3 sequence (DNA): TGCGCCAGCAGCCCAGATGGGGCAACTGAAGCTTTCTTT. The chain joins TRBV4-1 to TRBJ1-1; a weak D match, TRBD1 (5 bases). Germline values: CDR1 MGHRA, CDR2 YSYEKL. This CDR3 comprises 13 residues. V lost 4 bases, J lost 5 bases, and 11 bases lay in between.

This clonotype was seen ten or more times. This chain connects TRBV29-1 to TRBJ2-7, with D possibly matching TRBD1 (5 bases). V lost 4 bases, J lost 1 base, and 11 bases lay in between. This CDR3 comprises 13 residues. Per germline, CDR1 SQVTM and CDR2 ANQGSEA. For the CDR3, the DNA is TGCAGCGTTGTGACAGATAAATCCTACGAGCAGTACTTC. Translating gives CSVVTDKSYEQYF.

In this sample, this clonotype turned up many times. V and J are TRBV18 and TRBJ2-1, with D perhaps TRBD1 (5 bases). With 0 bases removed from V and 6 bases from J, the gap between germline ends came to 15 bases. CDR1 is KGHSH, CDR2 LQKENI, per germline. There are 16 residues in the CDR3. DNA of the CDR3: TGTGCCAGCTCACCACCGAGCTCCAGGGCGGTCAATGAGCAGTTCTTC. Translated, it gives CASSPPSSRAVNEQFF.

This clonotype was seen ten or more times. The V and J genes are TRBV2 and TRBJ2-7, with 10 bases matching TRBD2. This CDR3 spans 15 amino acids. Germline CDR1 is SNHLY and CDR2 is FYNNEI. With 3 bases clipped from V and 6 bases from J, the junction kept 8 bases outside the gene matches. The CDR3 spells CASSENSGGYSEQYF. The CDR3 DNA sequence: TGTGCCAGCAGTGAGAATAGCGGGGGGTATAGCGAGCAGTACTTC. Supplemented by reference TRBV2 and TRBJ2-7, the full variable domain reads EPEVTQTPSHQVTQMGQEVILRCVPISNHLYFYWYRQILGQKVEFLVSFYNNEISEKSEIFDDQFSVERPDGSNFTLKIRSTKLEDSAMYFCASSENSGGYSEQYFGPGTRLTVT.

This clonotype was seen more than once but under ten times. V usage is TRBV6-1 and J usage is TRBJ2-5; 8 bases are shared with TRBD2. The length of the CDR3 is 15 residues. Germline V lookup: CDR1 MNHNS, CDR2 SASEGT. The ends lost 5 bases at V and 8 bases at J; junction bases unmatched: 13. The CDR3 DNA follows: TGTGCCAGCAGTCTAGCGGGCCAGAGGGCTGGAACCCAGTACTTC. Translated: CASSLAGQRAGTQYF.

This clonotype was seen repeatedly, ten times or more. The CDR3 reads CASSQARWPRTSGEAFF. The CDR3, as DNA: TGTGCCAGCAGCCAAGCTCGATGGCCTCGGACGTCAGGTGAAGCTTTCTTT. The chain has TRBV12-3 or TRBV12-4 and TRBJ1-1; D gene unclear. With 6 bases removed from V and 7 bases from J, the gap between germline ends came to 27 bases. This CDR3 contains 17 residues.

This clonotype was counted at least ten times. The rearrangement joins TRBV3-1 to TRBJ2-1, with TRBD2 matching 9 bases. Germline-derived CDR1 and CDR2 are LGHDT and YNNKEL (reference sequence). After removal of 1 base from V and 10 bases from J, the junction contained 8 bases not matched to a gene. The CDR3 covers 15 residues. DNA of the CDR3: TGTGCCAGCAGCCAAGGGACTAGCGAGGTGAGCGAGCAGTTCTTC. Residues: CASSQGTSEVSEQFF.

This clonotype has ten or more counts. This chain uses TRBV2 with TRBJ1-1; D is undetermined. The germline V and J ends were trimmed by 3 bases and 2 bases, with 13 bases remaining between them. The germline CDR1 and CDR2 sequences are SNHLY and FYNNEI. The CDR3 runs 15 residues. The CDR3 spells CASSDWSPTNTEAFF. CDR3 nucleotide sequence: TGTGCCAGCAGTGACTGGAGCCCTACTAACACTGAAGCTTTCTTT.

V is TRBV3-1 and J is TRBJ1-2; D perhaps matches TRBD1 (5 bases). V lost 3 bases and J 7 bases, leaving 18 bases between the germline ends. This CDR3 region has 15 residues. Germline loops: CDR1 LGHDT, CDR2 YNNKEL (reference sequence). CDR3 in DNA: TGTGCCAGCAGCCAGGGTTGGGGCGAAGACTCTGGCTACACCTTC. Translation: CASSQGWGEDSGYTF.

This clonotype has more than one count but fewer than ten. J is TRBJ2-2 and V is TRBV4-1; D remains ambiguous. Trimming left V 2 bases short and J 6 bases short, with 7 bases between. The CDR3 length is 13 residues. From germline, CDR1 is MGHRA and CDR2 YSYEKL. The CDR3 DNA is TGCGCCAGCAGCCAATCGTTACCCGGGGAGCTGTTTTTT. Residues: CASSQSLPGELFF.

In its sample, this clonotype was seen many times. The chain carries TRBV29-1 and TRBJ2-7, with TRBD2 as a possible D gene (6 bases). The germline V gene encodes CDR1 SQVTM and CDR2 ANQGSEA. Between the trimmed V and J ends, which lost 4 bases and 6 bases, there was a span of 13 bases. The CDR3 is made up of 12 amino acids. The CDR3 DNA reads TGCAGCGTTGTGGGGGGTGACGCCGAGCAGTACTTC. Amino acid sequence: CSVVGGDAEQYF.

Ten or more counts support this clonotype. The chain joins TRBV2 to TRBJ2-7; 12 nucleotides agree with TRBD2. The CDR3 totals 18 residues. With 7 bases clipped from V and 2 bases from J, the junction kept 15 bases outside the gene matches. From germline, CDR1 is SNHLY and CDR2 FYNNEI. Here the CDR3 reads CASKGGLAGGIRTYEQYF. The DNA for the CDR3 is TGTGCCAGCAAGGGAGGTCTAGCGGGAGGGATAAGAACCTACGAGCAGTACTTC. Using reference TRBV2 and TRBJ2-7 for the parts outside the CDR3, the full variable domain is EPEVTQTPSHQVTQMGQEVILRCVPISNHLYFYWYRQILGQKVEFLVSFYNNEISEKSEIFDDQFSVERPDGSNFTLKIRSTKLEDSAMYFCASKGGLAGGIRTYEQYFGPGTRLTVT.